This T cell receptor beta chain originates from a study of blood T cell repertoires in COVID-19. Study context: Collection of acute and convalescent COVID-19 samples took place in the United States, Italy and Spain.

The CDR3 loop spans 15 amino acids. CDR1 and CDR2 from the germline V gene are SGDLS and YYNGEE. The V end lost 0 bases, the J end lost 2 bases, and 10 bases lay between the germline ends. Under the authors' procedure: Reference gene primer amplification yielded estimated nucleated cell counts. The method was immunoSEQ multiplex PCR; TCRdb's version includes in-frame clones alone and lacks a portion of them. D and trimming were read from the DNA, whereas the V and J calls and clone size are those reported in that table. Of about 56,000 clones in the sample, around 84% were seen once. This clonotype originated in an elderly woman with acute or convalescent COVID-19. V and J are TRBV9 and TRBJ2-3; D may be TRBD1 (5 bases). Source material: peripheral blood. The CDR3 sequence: CASSVGPGNTDTQYF. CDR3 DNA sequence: TGTGCCAGCAGCGTAGGCCCAGGGAACACAGATACGCAGTATTTT.